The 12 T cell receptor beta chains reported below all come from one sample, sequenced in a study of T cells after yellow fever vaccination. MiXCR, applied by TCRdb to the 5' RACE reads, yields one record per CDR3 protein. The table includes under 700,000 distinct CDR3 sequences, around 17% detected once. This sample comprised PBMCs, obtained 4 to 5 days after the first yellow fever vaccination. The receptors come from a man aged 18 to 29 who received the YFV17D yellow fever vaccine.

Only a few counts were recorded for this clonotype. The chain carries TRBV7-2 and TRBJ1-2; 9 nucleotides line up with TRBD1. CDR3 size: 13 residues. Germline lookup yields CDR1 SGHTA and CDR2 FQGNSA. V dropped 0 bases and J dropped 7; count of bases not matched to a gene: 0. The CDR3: CASSLAGQGGYTF. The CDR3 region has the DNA TGTGCCAGCAGCTTAGCGGGACAGGGTGGCTACACCTTC.

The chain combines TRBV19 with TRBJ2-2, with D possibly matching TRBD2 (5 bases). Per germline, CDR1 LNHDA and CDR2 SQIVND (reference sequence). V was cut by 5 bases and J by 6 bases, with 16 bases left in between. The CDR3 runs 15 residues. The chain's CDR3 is CASSVPAGVAGELFF. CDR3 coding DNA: TGTGCCAGTAGTGTGCCAGCCGGGGTTGCCGGGGAGCTGTTTTTT.

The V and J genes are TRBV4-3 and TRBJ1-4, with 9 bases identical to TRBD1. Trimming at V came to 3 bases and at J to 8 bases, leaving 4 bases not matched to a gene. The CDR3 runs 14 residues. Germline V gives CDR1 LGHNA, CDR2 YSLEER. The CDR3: CASSQGQGYEKLFF. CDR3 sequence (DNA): TGCGCCAGCAGCCAGGGACAGGGCTACGAAAAACTGTTTTTT.

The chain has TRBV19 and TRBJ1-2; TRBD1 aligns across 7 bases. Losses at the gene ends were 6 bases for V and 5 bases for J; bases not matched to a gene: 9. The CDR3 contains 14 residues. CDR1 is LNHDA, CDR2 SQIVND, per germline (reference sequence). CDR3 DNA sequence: TGTGCCAGTAGGACACCCGGGACAGAGTATGGCTACACCTTC. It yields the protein CASRTPGTEYGYTF.

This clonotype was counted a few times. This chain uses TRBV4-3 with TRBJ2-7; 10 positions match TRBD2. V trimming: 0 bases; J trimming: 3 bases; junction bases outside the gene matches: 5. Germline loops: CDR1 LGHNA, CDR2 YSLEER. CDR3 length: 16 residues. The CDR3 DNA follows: TGCGCCAGCAGCCAAGATATGGCTAGCGGGGGCTACGAGCAGTACTTC. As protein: CASSQDMASGGYEQYF.

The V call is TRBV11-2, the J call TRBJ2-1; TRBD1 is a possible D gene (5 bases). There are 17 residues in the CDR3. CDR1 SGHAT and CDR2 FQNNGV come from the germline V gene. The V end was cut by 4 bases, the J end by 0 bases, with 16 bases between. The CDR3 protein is CASSSVGGRVSYNEQFF. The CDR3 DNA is TGTGCCAGCAGCTCCGTAGGCGGCAGGGTCTCCTACAATGAGCAGTTCTTC.

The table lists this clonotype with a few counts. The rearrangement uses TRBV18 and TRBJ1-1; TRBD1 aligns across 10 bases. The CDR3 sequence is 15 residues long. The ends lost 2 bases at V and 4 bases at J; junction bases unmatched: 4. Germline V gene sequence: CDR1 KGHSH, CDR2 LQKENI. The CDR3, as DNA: TGTGCCAGCTCACCATCCCGGGACAGGGGCACTGAAGCTTTCTTT. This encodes CASSPSRDRGTEAFF. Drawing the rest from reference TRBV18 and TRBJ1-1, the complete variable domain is NAGVMQNPRHLVRRRGQEARLRCSPMKGHSHVYWYRQLPEEGLKFMVYLQKENIIDESGMPKERFSAEFPKEGPSILRIQQVVRGDSAAYFCASSPSRDRGTEAFFGQGTRLTVV.

The CDR3 DNA reads TGCAGTGCCGTTAGCGGGGGGTCTTCCGGGGAGCTGTTTTTT. Translating gives CSAVSGGSSGELFF. The chain combines TRBV20-1 with TRBJ2-2; 10 positions agree with TRBD2. Looked up from germline, CDR1 is DFQATT and CDR2 is SNEGSKA (reference sequence). The CDR3 is 14 amino acids. Losses at the gene ends were 6 bases for V and 6 bases for J; bases not matched to a gene: 7.

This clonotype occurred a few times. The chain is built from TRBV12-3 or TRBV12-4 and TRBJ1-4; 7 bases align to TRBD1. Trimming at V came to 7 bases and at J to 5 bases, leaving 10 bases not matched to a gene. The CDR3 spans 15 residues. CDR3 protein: CASIPGGGRNEKLFF. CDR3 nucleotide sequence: TGTGCCAGCATTCCGGGAGGGGGCAGAAATGAAAAACTGTTTTTT.

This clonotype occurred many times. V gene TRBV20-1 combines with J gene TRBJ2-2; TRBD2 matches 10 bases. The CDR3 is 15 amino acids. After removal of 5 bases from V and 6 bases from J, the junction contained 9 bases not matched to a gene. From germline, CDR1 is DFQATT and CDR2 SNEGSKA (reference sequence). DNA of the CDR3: TGCAGTGCTCCCTCACTAGCGGGGCTACCCGGGGAGCTGTTTTTT. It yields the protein CSAPSLAGLPGELFF.

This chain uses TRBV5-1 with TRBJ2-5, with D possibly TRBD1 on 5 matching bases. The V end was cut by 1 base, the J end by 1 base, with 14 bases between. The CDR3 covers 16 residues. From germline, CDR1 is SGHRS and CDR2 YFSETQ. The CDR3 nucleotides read TGCGCCAGCAGCTTGCCTGAACCTGGGGCCCAAGAGACCCAGTACTTC. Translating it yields CASSLPEPGAQETQYF. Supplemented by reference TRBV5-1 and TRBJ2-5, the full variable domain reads KAGVTQTPRYLIKTRGQQVTLSCSPISGHRSVSWYQQTPGQGLQFLFEYFSETQRNKGNFPGRFSGRQFSNSRSEMNVSTLELGDSALYLCASSLPEPGAQETQYFGPGTRLLVL.

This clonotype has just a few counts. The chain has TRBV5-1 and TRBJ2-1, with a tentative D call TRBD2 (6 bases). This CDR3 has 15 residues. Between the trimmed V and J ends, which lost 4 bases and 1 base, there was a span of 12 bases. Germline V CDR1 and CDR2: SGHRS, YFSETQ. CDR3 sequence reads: CASSRERASYNEQFF. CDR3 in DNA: TGCGCCAGCAGCCGCGAGCGGGCGTCCTACAATGAGCAGTTCTTC. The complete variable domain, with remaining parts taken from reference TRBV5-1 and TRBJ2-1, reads KAGVTQTPRYLIKTRGQQVTLSCSPISGHRSVSWYQQTPGQGLQFLFEYFSETQRNKGNFPGRFSGRQFSNSRSEMNVSTLELGDSALYLCASSRERASYNEQFFGPGTRLTVL.